The 18 T cell receptor beta chains below were found in one sample sequenced in a study of early T cells in non-severe SARS-CoV-2 infection. MiXCR was run by TCRdb on the 5' RACE reads, yielding one entry per CDR3 protein. The table has approximately 64,000 distinct CDR3 sequences, 20% to 25% seen once. Sequencing was performed on whole blood, taken at baseline. The source of these receptors is an adult who was a healthcare worker with PCR-confirmed SARS-CoV-2 infection or an uninfected control (not recorded which).

The CDR3 sequence: CASSYGGGATDTQYF. CDR3 bases: TGTGCCAGCAGTTACGGCGGGGGGGCAACAGATACGCAGTATTTT. The chain employs TRBV6-5 and TRBJ2-3; 9 bases match TRBD2. V gave up 2 bases and J gave up 3 bases; unmatched junction bases: 3. The germline CDR1 and CDR2 sequences are MNHEY and SVGAGI. CDR3 length: 15 amino acids.

This chain links TRBV3-1 with TRBJ1-6, with D uncertain. The CDR3 extends over 14 amino acids. Germline lookup yields CDR1 LGHDT and CDR2 YNNKEL (reference sequence). The V gene lost 1 base and the J gene lost 7 bases, with 8 bases spanning the gap. The CDR3 here is CASSQANSNSPLHF. Here the CDR3 DNA reads TGTGCCAGCAGCCAAGCAAACAGCAATTCACCCCTCCACTTT.

This chain joins TRBV11-2 and TRBJ2-7, with 10 bases matching TRBD2. This CDR3 has 17 amino acids. Per germline, CDR1 SGHAT and CDR2 FQNNGV. With 5 bases clipped from V and 4 bases from J, the junction kept 14 bases outside the gene matches. DNA for the CDR3: TGTGCCAGCAGCCAGGAGAAGGGTACTAGCGGGACTTACGAGCAGTACTTC. The encoded protein is CASSQEKGTSGTYEQYF.

The rearrangement links TRBV7-8 to TRBJ2-3; 9 bases agree with TRBD1. The CDR3 has 15 residues. Germline assignment: CDR1 SGHVS and CDR2 FQNEAQ. Unmatched junction bases numbered 10, after V lost 6 bases and J lost 6 bases. The chain's CDR3 is CASRSMGQGIDTQYF. In DNA form, the CDR3 reads TGTGCCAGCAGGTCGATGGGACAGGGAATCGATACGCAGTATTTT. Looking up the rest from reference TRBV7-8 and TRBJ2-3 gives the full variable domain: GAGVSQSPRYKVAKRGQDVALRCDPISGHVSLFWYQQALGQGPEFLTYFQNEAQLDKSGLPSDRFFAERPEGSVSTLKIQRTQQEDSAVYLCASRSMGQGIDTQYFGPGTRLTVL.

This clonotype was observed many times. The chain combines TRBV6-2 or TRBV6-3 with TRBJ1-6; possible D gene TRBD1, 5 bases. The V and J ends lost 1 base and 13 bases respectively, with 11 bases between them. The CDR3 length is 13 residues. Germline CDR1 is MNHEY and CDR2 is SVGEGT. The CDR3 DNA sequence: TGTGCCAGCAGTTACTTGACCCGGGACCCCCTCCACTTT. Residues: CASSYLTRDPLHF.

The J gene is TRBJ2-5, the V gene TRBV20-1, with 7 bases aligning to TRBD2. V lost 6 bases to trimming and J lost 1 base; unmatched junction nucleotides: 5. The germline gives CDR1 DFQATT, CDR2 SNEGSKA (reference sequence). The CDR3 runs to 13 residues. The chain's CDR3 is CSAISGFQETQYF. CDR3 coding DNA: TGCAGTGCCATTAGCGGGTTCCAAGAGACCCAGTACTTC.

V is TRBV27 and J is TRBJ2-1; D is uncertain. Per germline, CDR1 MNHEY and CDR2 SMNVEV (reference sequence). This CDR3 is 13 amino acids long. The ends were cut back, 3 bases at V and 5 bases at J, with 8 bases in the middle. CDR3 sequence reads: CASSFRSDNEQFF. CDR3 sequence (DNA): TGTGCCAGCAGTTTTAGGTCTGACAATGAGCAGTTCTTC.

This chain joins TRBV4-1 and TRBJ2-3; possibly TRBD2 for D (5 bases). This CDR3 has 16 residues. Per the germline V gene, CDR1 is MGHRA and CDR2 is YSYEKL. V was clipped by 2 bases and J by 0 bases, with 12 bases between them. Here the CDR3 DNA reads TGCGCCAGCAGCCAATTCAGCGGCTCTAGCACAGATACGCAGTATTTT. Its protein is CASSQFSGSSTDTQYF.

This clonotype has more than one count but fewer than ten. The chain is built from TRBV5-1 and TRBJ1-2; 8 bases match TRBD1. The trim removed 4 bases at V and 5 bases at J, leaving 4 bases unmatched. The CDR3 sequence is 13 residues long. Germline V gives CDR1 SGHRS, CDR2 YFSETQ. CDR3 in amino acids: CASSLGQDYGYTF. For the CDR3, the DNA is TGCGCCAGCAGCCTGGGACAGGATTATGGCTACACCTTC.

The gene calls are TRBV7-9 and TRBJ2-1; no reliable D call. The V and J ends lost 3 bases and 8 bases respectively, with 5 bases between them. This CDR3 is 11 amino acids long. Germline-derived CDR1 and CDR2 are SEHNR and FQNEAQ (reference sequence). The CDR3 nucleotides read TGTGCCAGCAGCTTCATGGATGAGCAGTTCTTC. Protein: CASSFMDEQFF. Combining the CDR3 with reference TRBV7-9 and TRBJ2-1 gives the whole variable domain DTGVSQNPRHKITKRGQNVTFRCDPISEHNRLYWYRQTLGQGPEFLTYFQNEAQLEKSRLLSDRFSAERPKGSFSTLEIQRTEQGDSAMYLCASSFMDEQFFGPGTRLTVL.

The chain uses TRBV12-3 or TRBV12-4 and TRBJ2-5; 9 bases are a match to TRBD1. Unmatched junction bases numbered 4, after V lost 5 bases and J lost 3 bases. This CDR3 spans 14 amino acids. CDR3 sequence: CASSRRTGEETQYF. The CDR3 coding sequence is TGTGCCAGCAGTAGGAGGACAGGGGAAGAGACCCAGTACTTC.

This clonotype has a handful of counts. This sequence joins TRBV27 and TRBJ2-3; unclear D gene. CDR3 length: 11 amino acids. V lost 7 bases and J 6 bases, leaving 8 bases between the germline ends. CDR1 is MNHEY, CDR2 SMNVEV, per germline (reference sequence). CDR3 bases: TGTGCCAGCACGTCTGCGGATACGCAGTATTTT. It encodes CASTSADTQYF.

This clonotype was found many times. This chain connects TRBV24-1 to TRBJ2-1; unclear D gene. Trimming cost V 3 bases and J 2 bases, with 10 bases left between them. CDR3 size: 15 residues. The germline V gene has CDR1 KGHDR and CDR2 SFDVKD. The CDR3 coding sequence is TGTGCCACCAGTGATCCAGCCCGCCCCTACAATGAGCAGTTCTTC. Its translation is CATSDPARPYNEQFF.

This clonotype was detected only a few times. The V and J genes are TRBV5-1 and TRBJ2-1, with 11 bases that match TRBD2. Trimming removed 5 bases from V and 2 bases from J; junction bases left unmatched: 6. Germline V lookup: CDR1 SGHRS, CDR2 YFSETQ. The CDR3 is 16 residues long. This CDR3 is CASRPTSGGTYNEQFF. CDR3 sequence (DNA): TGCGCCAGCAGGCCCACTAGCGGGGGTACCTACAATGAGCAGTTCTTC.

This clonotype was found a few times. The rearrangement uses TRBV3-1 and TRBJ1-1; 9 bases align to TRBD1. Trimming removed 4 bases from V and 1 base from J; junction bases left unmatched: 7. CDR1 and CDR2 (germline): LGHDT, YNNKEL (reference sequence). The CDR3 is made up of 16 amino acids. Written as DNA, the CDR3 is TGTGCCAGCAGCCTCCGGACAGGGGTTAGGAACACTGAAGCTTTCTTT. This gives the protein CASSLRTGVRNTEAFF.

V is TRBV14 and J is TRBJ2-5; TRBD2 might be the D (5 bases). Germline loops: CDR1 SGHDN, CDR2 FVKESK. The CDR3 extends over 13 amino acids. Trimming stripped 5 bases from V and 5 bases from J, with 12 bases between. CDR3 in amino acids: CASSVGGQETQYF. The CDR3 nucleotides are TGTGCCAGCAGCGTCGGCGGGCAGGAGACCCAGTACTTC.

The sample holds a few counts of this clonotype. This chain connects TRBV4-1 to TRBJ1-4; 9 bases line up with TRBD1. The CDR3 sequence is 15 residues long. V lost 4 bases, J lost 4 bases, and 4 bases stayed unmatched. Germline V gene sequence: CDR1 MGHRA, CDR2 YSYEKL. In DNA form, the CDR3 reads TGCGCCAGCAGCCGTGGGACAGGGAGTAATGAAAAACTGTTTTTT. This translates into CASSRGTGSNEKLFF.

This clonotype was seen only a few times. The chain recombines TRBV11-2 with TRBJ2-4; D not resolved. The length of the CDR3 is 15 residues. The V gene lost 6 bases and the J gene lost 0 bases, with 12 bases spanning the gap. Germline V lookup: CDR1 SGHAT, CDR2 FQNNGV. DNA for the CDR3: TGTGCCAGCAGATCGATAAGCCTAGCCAAAAACATTCAGTACTTC. It yields the protein CASRSISLAKNIQYF.